The T cell receptor beta chain under discussion was sequenced for a study of graft-versus-host responses after intestinal transplantation. Background on the study: Induction with anti-thymocyte globulin, then tacrolimus and steroids for around three years, was given to all recipients.

Sequencing used immunoSEQ multiplex PCR; TCRdb keeps in-frame clones, though not all of them. The table lists roughly 60,000 clones, around 91% of them singletons. The source is a human patient who received an intestinal transplant, so some T cells may come from the graft donor. Sequenced here: PBMCs, sampled roughly 120 days after intestinal transplantation.

The CDR3 sequence: CASSPELAGSYEQYF. CDR3 coding DNA: TGTGCCAGCTCACCAGAACTAGCGGGCTCCTACGAGCAGTACTTC. V gene TRBV18 combines with J gene TRBJ2-5, with TRBD2 matching 9 bases. The J call may be in error: the DNA end matches TRBJ2-7 better. The CDR3 loop spans 15 amino acids. Germline V lookup: CDR1 KGHSH, CDR2 LQKENI.